This T cell receptor beta chain derives from a study of blood T cell repertoires in COVID-19. The CDR3 covers 15 residues. V gave up 0 bases and J gave up 4 bases, with 10 bases separating them. The germline gives CDR1 MNHEY, CDR2 SVGEGT. The assay was immunoSEQ multiplex PCR, and TCRdb's table has in-frame clones only and misses some. This sample yields approximately 200,000 clones, of which 88% are seen a single time; around 1.6% belongs to the top ten. The TCR sequence derives from an older man with acute or convalescent COVID-19. The chain employs TRBV6-2 or TRBV6-3 and TRBJ1-5; D is perhaps TRBD1 (5 bases). The sample was peripheral blood. CDR3 protein: CASSYSGEGNQPQHF. As DNA, the CDR3 is TGTGCCAGCAGTTACTCAGGGGAGGGAAATCAGCCCCAGCATTTT.